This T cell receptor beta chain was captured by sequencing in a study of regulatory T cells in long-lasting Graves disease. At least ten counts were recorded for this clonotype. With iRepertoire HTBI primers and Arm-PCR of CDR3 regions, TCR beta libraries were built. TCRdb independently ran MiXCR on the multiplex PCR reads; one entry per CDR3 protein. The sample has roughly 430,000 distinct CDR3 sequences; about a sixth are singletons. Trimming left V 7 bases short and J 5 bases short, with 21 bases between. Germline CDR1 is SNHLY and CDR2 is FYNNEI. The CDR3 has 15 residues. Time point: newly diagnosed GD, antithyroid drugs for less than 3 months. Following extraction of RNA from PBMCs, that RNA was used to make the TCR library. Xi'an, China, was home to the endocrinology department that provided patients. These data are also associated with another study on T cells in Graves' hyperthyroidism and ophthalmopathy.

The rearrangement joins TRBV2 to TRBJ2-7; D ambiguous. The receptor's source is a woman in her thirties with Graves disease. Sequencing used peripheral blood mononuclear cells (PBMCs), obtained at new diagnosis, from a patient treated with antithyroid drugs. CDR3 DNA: TGTGCCAGCAAAGAAGGGCGGCCATCCCGGGACGAGCAGTACTTC. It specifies CASKEGRPSRDEQYF. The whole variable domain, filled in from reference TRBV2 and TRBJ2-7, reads EPEVTQTPSHQVTQMGQEVILRCVPISNHLYFYWYRQILGQKVEFLVSFYNNEISEKSEIFDDQFSVERPDGSNFTLKIRSTKLEDSAMYFCASKEGRPSRDEQYFGPGTRLTVT.